The T cell receptor (beta chain) described here comes from a study of blood T cell repertoires in COVID-19. The overall study: Sites across the United States, Italy and Spain contributed samples from acute and convalescent COVID-19. Sample material is recorded as cDNA or gDNA derived from T cells, B-cell-depleted T cells, or PBMCs.

Germline V gene lookup returns CDR1 SGHRS and CDR2 YFSETQ. The V end was cut by 1 base, the J end by 2 bases, with 18 bases between. The CDR3 has 17 amino acids. In the original workflow: For nucleated cells, counts were estimated from reference gene primer amplification. Data came from immunoSEQ multiplex PCR; TCRdb stores just in-frame clones and leaves some out. V, J and clone size derive from that table, while D and trimming were established from the DNA sequence. Found here are 200,000 to 300,000 clones, about 90% of them singletons; the top ten hold 3% to 3.5%. Input material: peripheral blood. This chain joins TRBV5-1 and TRBJ1-1; a possible D gene is TRBD1 (6 bases). The clonotype was recovered from a young man with active or convalescent COVID-19. The CDR3 region is CASSLLNSGQDNTEAFF. In nucleotides, the CDR3 is TGCGCCAGCAGCTTGTTGAATTCGGGACAAGATAACACTGAAGCTTTCTTT.